This T cell receptor beta chain was identified during a study of blood T cell repertoires in COVID-19. On the study more broadly: Researchers got acute and convalescent COVID-19 samples from the United States, Italy and Spain.

Notes on this clone: At one boundary the junction diverges from the germline segment, which might be a read error.

The authors' processing: It was from reference gene primer amplification that nucleated cell counts were estimated. TCRdb's table, derived via immunoSEQ multiplex PCR, lists solely in-frame clones and lacks some. The V and J calls and clone size come from that table; D and trimming were worked out from the DNA. This table has hundreds of thousands of clones, about 90% appearing once. Germline CDR1 is MDHEN and CDR2 is SYDVKM. This CDR3 contains 17 residues. V and J are TRBV28 and TRBJ2-6; a possible D gene is TRBD1 (6 bases). Sequenced input: peripheral blood. This clonotype originated in a woman aged 45-65 years with COVID-19, enrolled during active disease. CDR3 in amino acids: CASSFQQGQPGANVLTF. In DNA form, the CDR3 reads TGTGCCAGCAGTTTTCAACAGGGCCAGCCTGGAGCCAACGTCCTGACTTTC.